The 8 T cell receptor beta chains given below trace back to one sample, sequenced in a study of memory CD4+ T cells and cytomegalovirus serostatus. Single viable CD3+CD4+CD8-CD45RO+ cells were sorted as the memory CD4+ T cells. Data came from immunoSEQ multiplex PCR; TCRdb stores just in-frame clones and leaves some out. The sample has 60,000 or so clones; around 82% are singletons. Source material: memory CD4+ T cells from blood. The origin of the receptors is an adult in good health and CMV-seronegative. Some clones in this sample may be carry-over from other donors' samples.

The V gene is TRBV5-4, the J gene TRBJ2-2; 8 bases fit TRBD1. The CDR3 runs 16 residues. The germline CDR1 and CDR2 sequences are SGHNT and YYREEE (reference sequence). V lost 4 bases to trimming and J lost 1 base; unmatched junction nucleotides: 6. The CDR3 DNA sequence: TGTGCCAGCAGCCCTGGGACAGGAGAGAACACCGGGGAGCTGTTTTTT. Amino acids: CASSPGTGENTGELFF.

This clone was seen just once. The chain employs TRBV29-1 and TRBJ1-1; 11 bases are a match to TRBD1. V shed 3 bases, J shed 5 bases, and the junction held 5 bases outside the gene matches. The germline gives CDR1 SQVTM, CDR2 ANQGSEA. The CDR3 is made up of 14 amino acids. CDR3 amino acids: CSVEDRGRGTEAFF. The CDR3 coding sequence is TGCAGCGTTGAGGACAGGGGGCGAGGGACTGAAGCTTTCTTT.

The V and J genes are TRBV5-4 and TRBJ2-1, with a tentative D call TRBD2 (5 bases). This CDR3 is built from 16 residues. The V gene's germline CDR1 is SGHNT and CDR2 YYREEE (reference sequence). Trimming took 7 bases from V and 0 from J, leaving 17 bases between them. The DNA for the CDR3 is TGTGCCAGCCGTTTGGGCGGGTCAAGCTCCTACAATGAGCAGTTCTTC. It is translated as CASRLGGSSSYNEQFF.

J is TRBJ1-1 and V is TRBV5-1; TRBD1 might be the D (5 bases). This CDR3 contains 13 residues. Trimming took off 2 bases at V and 3 bases at J, with 8 bases between the two ends. Germline values: CDR1 SGHRS, CDR2 YFSETQ. CDR3 in DNA: TGCGCCAGCAGCTTTTCGGGGGACACTGAAGCTTTCTTT. It encodes CASSFSGDTEAFF.

This clone was picked up one time. V is TRBV5-6 and J is TRBJ1-1, with 10 bases lining up with TRBD1. The CDR3 is made up of 16 amino acids. The ends lost 2 bases at V and 5 bases at J; junction bases unmatched: 9. Germline values: CDR1 SGHDT, CDR2 YYEEEE. The CDR3 sequence: CASSFRDRGLFTEAFF. DNA of the CDR3: TGTGCCAGCAGCTTCCGGGACAGGGGCCTTTTTACTGAAGCTTTCTTT. The variable domain in full, completed from reference TRBV5-6 and TRBJ1-1, reads DAGVTQSPTHLIKTRGQQVTLRCSPKSGHDTVSWYQQALGQGPQFIFQYYEEEERQRGNFPDRFSGHQFPNYSSELNVNALLLGDSALYLCASSFRDRGLFTEAFFGQGTRLTVV.

The V gene is TRBV19, the J gene TRBJ2-3; a weak D match, TRBD2 (6 bases). The CDR3 is 12 residues long. Germline V gene data show CDR1 as LNHDA and CDR2 as SQIVND (reference sequence). The V end lost 2 bases, the J end lost 10 bases, and 10 bases lay between the germline ends. For the CDR3, the DNA is TGTGCCAGTAGTATATGGAGGGGAGCGCAGTATTTT. It is translated as CASSIWRGAQYF.

The table lists this clone with a few counts. CDR3 amino acids: CASSDPRGHDSNQPQHF. The CDR3 DNA reads as TGTGCCAGTAGCGACCCTCGGGGACACGATAGCAATCAGCCCCAGCATTTT. The V gene is TRBV19, the J gene TRBJ1-5; possibly TRBD1 for D (6 bases). Germline assignment: CDR1 LNHDA and CDR2 SQIVND (reference sequence). This CDR3 has 17 amino acids. V was trimmed by 6 bases and J by 0 bases, leaving 18 bases between them.

This chain links TRBV6-1 with TRBJ1-2, with a possible D match to TRBD1 (6 bases). The CDR3 consists of 15 residues. Germline CDR1 reads MNHNS; CDR2 reads SASEGT. V lost 1 base and J 0 bases, leaving 9 bases between the germline ends. The CDR3 loop reads CASSEEPGANYGYTF. The CDR3 DNA reads as TGTGCCAGCAGTGAAGAGCCAGGGGCTAACTATGGCTACACCTTC.